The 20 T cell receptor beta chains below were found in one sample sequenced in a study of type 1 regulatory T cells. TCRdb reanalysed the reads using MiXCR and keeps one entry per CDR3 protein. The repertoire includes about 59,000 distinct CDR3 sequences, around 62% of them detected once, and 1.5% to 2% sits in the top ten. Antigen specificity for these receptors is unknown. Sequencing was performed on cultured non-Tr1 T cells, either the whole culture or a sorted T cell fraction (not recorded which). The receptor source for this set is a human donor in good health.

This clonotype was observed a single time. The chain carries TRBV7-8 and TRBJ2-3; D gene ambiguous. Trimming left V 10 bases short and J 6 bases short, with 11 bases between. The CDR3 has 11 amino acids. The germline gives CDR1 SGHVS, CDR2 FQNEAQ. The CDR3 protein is CATRISDTQYF. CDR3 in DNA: TGTGCCACCCGCATATCCGATACGCAGTATTTT.

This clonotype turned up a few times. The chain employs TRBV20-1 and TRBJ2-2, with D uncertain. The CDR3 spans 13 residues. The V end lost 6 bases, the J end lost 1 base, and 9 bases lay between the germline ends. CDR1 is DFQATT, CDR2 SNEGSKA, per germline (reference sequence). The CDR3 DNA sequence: TGCAGTGCCAGACTGGGGAACACCGGGGAGCTGTTTTTT. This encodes CSARLGNTGELFF.

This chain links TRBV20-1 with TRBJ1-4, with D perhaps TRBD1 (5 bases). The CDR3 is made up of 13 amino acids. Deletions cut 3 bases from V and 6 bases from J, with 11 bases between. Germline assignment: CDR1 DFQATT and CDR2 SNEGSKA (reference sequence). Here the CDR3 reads CSARAGADEKLFF. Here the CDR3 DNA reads TGCAGTGCTAGGGCCGGGGCGGATGAAAAACTGTTTTTT.

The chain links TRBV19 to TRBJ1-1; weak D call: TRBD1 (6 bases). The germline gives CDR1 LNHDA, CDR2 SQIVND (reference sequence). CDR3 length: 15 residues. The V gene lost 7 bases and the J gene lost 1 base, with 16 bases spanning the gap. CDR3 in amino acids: CASKGWETGNTEAFF. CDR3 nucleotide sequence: TGTGCCAGTAAAGGGTGGGAGACAGGGAACACTGAAGCTTTCTTT.

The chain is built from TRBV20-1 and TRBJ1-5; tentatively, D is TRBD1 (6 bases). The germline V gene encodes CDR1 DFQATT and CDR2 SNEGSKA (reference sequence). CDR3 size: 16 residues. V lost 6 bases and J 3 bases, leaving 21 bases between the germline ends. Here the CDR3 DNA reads TGCAGTGCCCCCGTTTTTCCGGACAGTGCCAATCAGCCCCAGCATTTT. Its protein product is CSAPVFPDSANQPQHF.

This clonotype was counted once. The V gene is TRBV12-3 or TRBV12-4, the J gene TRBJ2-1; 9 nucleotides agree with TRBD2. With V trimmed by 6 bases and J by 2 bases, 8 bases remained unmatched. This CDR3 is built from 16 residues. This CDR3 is CASRKILAGTYNEQFF. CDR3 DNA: TGTGCCAGCAGGAAAATACTAGCGGGTACCTACAATGAGCAGTTCTTC.

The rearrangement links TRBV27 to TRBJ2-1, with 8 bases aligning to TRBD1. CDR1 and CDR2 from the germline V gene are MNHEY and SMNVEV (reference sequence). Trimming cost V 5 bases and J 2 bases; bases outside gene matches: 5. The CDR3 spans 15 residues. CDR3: CASSTDRGPYNEQFF. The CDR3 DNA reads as TGTGCCAGCAGTACCGACAGGGGACCCTACAATGAGCAGTTCTTC.

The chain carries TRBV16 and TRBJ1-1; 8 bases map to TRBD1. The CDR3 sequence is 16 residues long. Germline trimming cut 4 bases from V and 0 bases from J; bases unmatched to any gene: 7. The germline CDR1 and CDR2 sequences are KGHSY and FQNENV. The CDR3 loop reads CASSRGQGGLNTEAFF. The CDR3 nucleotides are TGTGCCAGCAGCCGAGGACAGGGCGGATTGAACACTGAAGCTTTCTTT. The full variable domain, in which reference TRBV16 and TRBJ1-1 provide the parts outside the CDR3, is GEEVAQTPKHLVRGEGQKAKLYCAPIKGHSYVFWYQQVLKNEFKFLISFQNENVFDETGMPKERFSAKCLPNSPCSLEIQATKLEDSAVYFCASSRGQGGLNTEAFFGQGTRLTVV.

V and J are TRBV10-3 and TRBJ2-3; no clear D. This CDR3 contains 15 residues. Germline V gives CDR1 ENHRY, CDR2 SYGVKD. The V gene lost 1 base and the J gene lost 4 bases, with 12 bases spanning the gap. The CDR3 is CAISEFQGVADTQYF. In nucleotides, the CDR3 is TGTGCCATCAGTGAGTTTCAAGGCGTTGCAGATACGCAGTATTTT.

This CDR3 reads CASSHSRQGPHEQYF. DNA for the CDR3: TGCGCCAGCAGTCATTCAAGACAGGGTCCCCACGAGCAGTACTTC. The chain recombines TRBV23-1 with TRBJ2-7; 7 nucleotides match TRBD1. TRBV23-1 carries the ORF label, with uncertain function. The J segment lost 5 bases and the V segment lost 3 bases, leaving 10 bases of the junction unmatched. CDR3 length equals 15 residues.

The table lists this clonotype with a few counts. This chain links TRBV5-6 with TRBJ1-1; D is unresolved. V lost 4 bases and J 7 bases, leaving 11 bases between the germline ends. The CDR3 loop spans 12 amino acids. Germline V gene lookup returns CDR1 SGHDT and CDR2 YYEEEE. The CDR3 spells CASSLTGGEAFF. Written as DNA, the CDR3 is TGTGCCAGCAGCCTAACCGGCGGTGAAGCTTTCTTT.

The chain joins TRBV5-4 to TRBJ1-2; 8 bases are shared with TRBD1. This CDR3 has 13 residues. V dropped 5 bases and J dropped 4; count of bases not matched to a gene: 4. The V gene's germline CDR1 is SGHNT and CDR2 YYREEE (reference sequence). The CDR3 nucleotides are TGTGCCAGCAGTCCAGGGGGCGGCTATGGCTACACCTTC. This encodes CASSPGGGYGYTF.

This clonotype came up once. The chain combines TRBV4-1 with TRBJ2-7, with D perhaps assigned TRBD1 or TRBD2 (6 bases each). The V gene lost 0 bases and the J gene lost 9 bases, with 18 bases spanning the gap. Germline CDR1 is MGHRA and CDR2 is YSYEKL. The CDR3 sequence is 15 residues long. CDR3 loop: CASSQEGRTTGAQYF. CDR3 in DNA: TGCGCCAGCAGCCAAGAAGGGAGAACTACGGGGGCGCAGTACTTC.

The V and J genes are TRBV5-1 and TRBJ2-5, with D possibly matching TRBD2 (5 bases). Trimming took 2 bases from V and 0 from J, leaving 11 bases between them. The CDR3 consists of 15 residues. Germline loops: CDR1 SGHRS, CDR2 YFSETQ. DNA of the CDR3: TGCGCCAGCAGCTTACGCGGACTCCACCAAGAGACCCAGTACTTC. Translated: CASSLRGLHQETQYF.

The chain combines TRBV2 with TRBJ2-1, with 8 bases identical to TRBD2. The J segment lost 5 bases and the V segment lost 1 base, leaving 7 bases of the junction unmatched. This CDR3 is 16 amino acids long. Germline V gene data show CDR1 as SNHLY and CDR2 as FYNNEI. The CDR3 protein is CASSEGTSRLNNEQFF. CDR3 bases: TGTGCCAGCAGTGAAGGGACTAGCAGACTTAACAATGAGCAGTTCTTC.

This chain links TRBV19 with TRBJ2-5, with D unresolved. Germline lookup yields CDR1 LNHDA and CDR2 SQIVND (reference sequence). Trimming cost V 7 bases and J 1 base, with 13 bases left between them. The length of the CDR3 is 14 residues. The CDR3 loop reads CASTPSTAQETQYF. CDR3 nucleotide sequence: TGTGCCAGTACGCCGTCAACGGCCCAAGAGACCCAGTACTTC.

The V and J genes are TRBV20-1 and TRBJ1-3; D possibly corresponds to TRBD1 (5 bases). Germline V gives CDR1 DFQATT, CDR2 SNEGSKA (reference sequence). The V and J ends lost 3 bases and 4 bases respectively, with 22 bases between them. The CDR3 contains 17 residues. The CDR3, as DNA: TGCAGTGCTAGGGGGGGGGTGGCCAGAGAAACCGGAAACACCATATATTTT. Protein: CSARGGVARETGNTIYF.

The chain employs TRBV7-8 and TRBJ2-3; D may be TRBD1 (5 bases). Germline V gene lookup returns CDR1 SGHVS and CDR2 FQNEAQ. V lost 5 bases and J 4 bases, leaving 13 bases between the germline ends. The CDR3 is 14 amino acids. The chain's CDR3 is CASSGSLGADTQYF. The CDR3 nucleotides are TGTGCCAGCAGCGGATCCTTAGGGGCAGATACGCAGTATTTT.

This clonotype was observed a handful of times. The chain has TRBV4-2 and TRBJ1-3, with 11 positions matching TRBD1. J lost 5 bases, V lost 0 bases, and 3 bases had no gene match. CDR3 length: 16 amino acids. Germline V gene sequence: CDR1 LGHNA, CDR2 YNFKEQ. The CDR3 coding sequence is TGTGCCAGCAGCCAAGACCGGGACAGGGGGAGAAACACCATATATTTT. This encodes CASSQDRDRGRNTIYF.

CDR3 residues: CASSLAGQGVYEQYF. CDR3 coding DNA: TGTGCCAGCAGCTTGGCCGGACAGGGGGTCTACGAGCAGTACTTC. The V gene is TRBV5-5, the J gene TRBJ2-7; 10 positions match TRBD1. The CDR3 contains 15 residues. The germline CDR1 and CDR2 sequences are SGHKS and YYEKEE (reference sequence). J gave up 3 bases and V 0 bases, and 3 bases lay outside the gene matches.